The following is a T cell receptor beta chain sequence with its context. Original processing methods: Estimation of nucleated cell counts relied on the amplification of reference gene primers. Profiling relied on immunoSEQ multiplex PCR, and the TCRdb table lists in-frame clones only, not all of them. For V, J and clone size, that table is used; D and trimming come from the DNA. The sample has about 99,000 clones, around 84% seen once. This CDR3 is 16 amino acids long. V was clipped by 6 bases and J by 2 bases; unmatched bases: 12. Germline-derived CDR1 and CDR2 are LGHDT and YNNKEL (reference sequence). The data were obtained in a study of blood T cell repertoires in COVID-19. About the study: Specimens from acute and convalescent COVID-19 originated in the United States, Italy and Spain.

This TCR came from a man between 60 and 75 years old with acute or convalescent COVID-19. J is TRBJ2-5 and V is TRBV3-1 (or the pseudogene TRBV3-2), with 7 bases matching TRBD1. The sequencing input was peripheral blood. CDR3 sequence: CASRNDRGQQQETQYF. CDR3 DNA: TGTGCCAGCAGGAATGACCGGGGACAGCAACAAGAGACCCAGTACTTC.